This T cell receptor beta chain was recorded in a study of OX40 agonist ivuxolimab in advanced cancers. Assay: immunoSEQ multiplex PCR; the TCRdb copy retains only in-frame clones and omits some. This table holds 84,000 or so clones, about nine tenths found once. V was clipped by 6 bases and J by 5 bases, with 13 bases between them. This CDR3 is 13 amino acids long. Germline V gives CDR1 LNHDA, CDR2 SQIVND (reference sequence). General study results and limits: At 0.1 to 3.0 mg/kg, CD4+ and CD8+ blood T cells expanded clonally by week 6. On average, CD8+ T cells had more expanded clones than CD4+. The antigens recognized by the expanded peripheral T cells, that is their antigen specificity, were not determined.

Notes on this clone: Its target is not known.

The TCR originated in an adult with an advanced solid tumor such as melanoma, head and neck, liver or kidney cancer. Material: CD4+ or CD8+ T cells sorted from blood, obtained in a trial of the OX40 agonist ivuxolimab. V usage is TRBV19 and J usage is TRBJ1-2; D may be TRBD1 (6 bases). Here the CDR3 DNA reads TGTGCCAGTAGCGGCAGGGGAGGGTATGGCTACACCTTC. Its protein is CASSGRGGYGYTF.